Listed below are T cell receptor beta chains from one sample, sequenced in a study of cytomegalovirus exposure and HLA in healthy donors. Here immunoSEQ multiplex PCR was the method, and the copy in TCRdb shows in-frame clones only, minus some. This sample has around 200,000 clones, with approximately 79% found just once. Sequenced: PBMCs. The receptor set was obtained from a girl aged 2 to 10 in good health and CMV-seronegative. Each CDR3 is given with its conserved first and last residue. The order of the fields is V gene, D gene, clone size, J gene, CDR3 DNA, CDR3 protein. The D gene is left open where the match is weak. Clone size is given for some rows only: seen once, a few or many times, or a class if the clone is expanded.

TRBV11-2,-,-,TRBJ1-2,TGTGCCAGCAGCTTGAGCCGTAACTATGGCTACACCTTC,CASSLSRNYGYTF
TRBV2,TRBD1,-,TRBJ1-2,TGTGCCAGCACCTCCCTGGGTGGAGGGGGCCCCTATGGCTACACCTTC,CASTSLGGGGPYGYTF
TRBV2,-,-,TRBJ1-5,TGTGCCAGCGGGGGGGCACACAGCAATCAGCCCCAGCATTTT,CASGGAHSNQPQHF
TRBV7-9,TRBD1,-,TRBJ2-7,TGTGCCAGCAGCGCCAGGGACAGCTACGAGCAGTACTTC,CASSARDSYEQYF
TRBV27,TRBD1,-,TRBJ1-6,TGTGCCAGCAGTCTTACTAAATCCTACAGGGGGCTAAACTCACCCCTCCACTTT,CASSLTKSYRGLNSPLHF
TRBV7-8,TRBD1,-,TRBJ1-5,TGTGCCAGCAGCTTAGAGGGGGCCGGGAACAATCAGCCCCAGCATTTT,CASSLEGAGNNQPQHF
TRBV6-1,TRBD1,-,TRBJ2-7,TGTGCCAGCAGTGACGGACAGGGGGCCCCCTACGAGCAGTACTTC,CASSDGQGAPYEQYF
TRBV19,-,-,TRBJ2-6,TGTGCCAGTAGTCTCCGGACTACCGGGGCCAACGTCCTGACTTTC,CASSLRTTGANVLTF
TRBV7-8,-,few,TRBJ2-3,TGTGCCAGCACTCTCACGGTTATCCGAGATACGCAGTATTTT,CASTLTVIRDTQYF
TRBV5-1,TRBD1,-,TRBJ1-2,TGCGCCAGCAGCTTGGCCCTAGGGACAGGGAGCGGCTACACCTTC,CASSLALGTGSGYTF
TRBV6-5,TRBD1,-,TRBJ1-2,TGTGCCAGCTCAGACAGGGTTACCTATGGCTACACCTTC,CASSDRVTYGYTF
TRBV19,TRBD1,-,TRBJ2-2,TGTGCCAGTAGTAGGGACAGGGGGCAGGACGGGGAGCTGTTTTTT,CASSRDRGQDGELFF
TRBV2,-,-,TRBJ2-7,TGTGCCAGAAGAGTATCAGGGGCCCACGAGCAGTACTTC,CARRVSGAHEQYF
TRBV19,TRBD1,-,TRBJ2-7,TGTGCCAGTGCGAGACAGGGCGTCGCCGAGCAGTACTTC,CASARQGVAEQYF
TRBV7-3,TRBD2,-,TRBJ2-5,TGTGCCAGCAGCTTAAGTCTTATAGCTAGCGGGGGGAGAGAGACCCAGTACTTC,CASSLSLIASGGRETQYF
TRBV5-1,TRBD1,-,TRBJ2-5,TGCGCCAGCAGCACCTACAGGGGTAGAGGGGAGACCCAGTACTTC,CASSTYRGRGETQYF
TRBV6-4,-,-,TRBJ2-3,TGTGCCAGCAGTGTAGACTCGCGTGCTACGCAGTATTTT,CASSVDSRATQYF
TRBV5-6,TRBD1,-,TRBJ2-6,TGTGCCAGCAGCACTTCAACAGGGGCTGGGGCCAACGTCCTGACTTTC,CASSTSTGAGANVLTF
TRBV6-1,-,-,TRBJ1-6,TGTGCCAGCAGTGAAGGACAAGACTCACCCCTCCACTTT,CASSEGQDSPLHF
TRBV7-6,TRBD1,-,TRBJ1-1,TGTGCCAGCAGCCCCCAACCGGGACAGGGTATCACTGAAGCTTTCTTT,CASSPQPGQGITEAFF
TRBV25-1,TRBD1,-,TRBJ2-3,TGTGCCAGCAGTGCCGTAACAGGGGGCACAGATACGCAGTATTTT,CASSAVTGGTDTQYF
TRBV7-9,-,once,TRBJ1-1,TGTGCCAGCAGCTTAGGGACAGAGAACACTGAAGCTTTCTTT,CASSLGTENTEAFF
TRBV19,-,-,TRBJ2-1,TGTGCCAGTAGTCTTCGGGAAGAAGGACGAGACAATGAGCAGTTCTTC,CASSLREEGRDNEQFF
TRBV7-9,-,-,TRBJ1-1,TGTGCCAGCAGCTTAGCCCGGGGGGGCACGAACACTGAAGCTTTCTTT,CASSLARGGTNTEAFF
TRBV7-3,TRBD2,-,TRBJ2-2,TGTGCCAGCAGCTTGGGCCTAGCGGGGGGGCCATTGAACACCGGGGAGCTGTTTTTT,CASSLGLAGGPLNTGELFF
TRBV10-3,TRBD1,-,TRBJ2-7,TGTGCCATCAGTGGAGGGGACAGGGCCCACGAGCAGTACTTC,CAISGGDRAHEQYF
TRBV7-6,-,-,TRBJ2-2,TGTGCCAGCCGGGGGATGGACACCGGGGAGCTGTTTTTT,CASRGMDTGELFF
TRBV2,TRBD2,-,TRBJ2-1,TGTGCCAGCAGTGATTTAACTAGCGGGGGCCTTAAGGAGCAGTTCTTC,CASSDLTSGGLKEQFF
TRBV11-1,-,-,TRBJ2-7,TGTGCCAGCAGCCGACATGGCTCCTACGAGCAGTACTTC,CASSRHGSYEQYF
TRBV7-3,TRBD1,-,TRBJ1-5,TGTGCCAGCAGTTCCACAGGGGGTGGCAATCAGCCCCAGCATTTT,CASSSTGGGNQPQHF
TRBV5-6,-,few,TRBJ1-1,TGTGCCAGCAGCTTGGCCGACAGAAACACTGAAGCTTTCTTT,CASSLADRNTEAFF
TRBV5-6,-,once,TRBJ1-1,TGTGCCAGCAGTCATGTCACCGGGGAGGAAGCTTTCTTT,CASSHVTGEEAFF
TRBV10-3,TRBD2,-,TRBJ2-1,TGTGCCATCAGTGAGCCTAGCGGGGGGGCCAGAAATTTGAATGAGCAGTTCTTC,CAISEPSGGARNLNEQFF
TRBV14,-,-,TRBJ1-1,TGTGCCAGCAGCCATGACCGTTCGGGGACTGAAGCTTTCTTT,CASSHDRSGTEAFF
TRBV6-4,TRBD2,-,TRBJ2-2,TGTGCCAGCAGGATCGGGAGGGCGACCGGGGAGCTGTTTTTT,CASRIGRATGELFF
TRBV30,-,-,TRBJ2-5,TGTGCCTGGAGAAAGTCGAGGGAGACCCAGTACTTC,CAWRKSRETQYF
TRBV5-1,TRBD2,-,TRBJ2-7,TGCGCCAGCAGAACACCTTTAGCGGGAGCGTCGGACGAGCAGTACTTC,CASRTPLAGASDEQYF
TRBV25-1,-,-,TRBJ2-1,TGTGCCAGCAGTGAATCAGGGGTCAGGGCCAATGAGCAGTTCTTC,CASSESGVRANEQFF
TRBV5-1,-,-,TRBJ1-5,TGCGCCAGCAGCTTGGGCCCCCGGGAGCCCCAGCATTTT,CASSLGPREPQHF
TRBV14,TRBD1,-,TRBJ2-2,TGTGCCACCCGACAGGGTGTTAACACCGGGGAGCTGTTTTTT,CATRQGVNTGELFF
TRBV5-5,-,-,TRBJ2-7,TGTGCCAGCAGCTTATCGGGGACTGCTTACGAGCAGTACTTC,CASSLSGTAYEQYF
TRBV2,TRBD1,-,TRBJ1-2,TGTGCCAGCTCGACAGGGGGCAATGGCTACACCTTC,CASSTGGNGYTF
TRBV4-1,-,few,TRBJ2-5,TGCGCCAGCAGCCAAGGCGGCGGCAAAGAGACCCAGTACTTC,CASSQGGGKETQYF
TRBV27,TRBD2,-,TRBJ2-7,TGTGCCAGCAGTTTAACTAGCGCACGCTCCTACGAGCAGTACTTC,CASSLTSARSYEQYF
TRBV19,-,-,TRBJ1-4,TGTGCCAGTAGATTACAGGGAAGGAATGAAAAACTGTTTTTT,CASRLQGRNEKLFF
TRBV19,-,-,TRBJ1-2,TGTGCCAGTAGTATTGTTATCGGCAGGGGCTACACCTTC,CASSIVIGRGYTF
TRBV20-1,-,-,TRBJ1-2,TGCAGTGGGTCACGGGTCTATGGCTACACCTTC,CSGSRVYGYTF
TRBV5-5,-,-,TRBJ2-3,TGTGCCAGCAGCTTGGGGACTAGCACAGATACGCAGTATTTT,CASSLGTSTDTQYF
TRBV27,-,-,TRBJ1-2,TGTGCCAGCACGAATAGTCCTAACTATGGCTACACCTTC,CASTNSPNYGYTF
TRBV9,-,-,TRBJ2-3,TGTGCCAGCAGCCCCAGGGTCTTAGGCTGGACAGATACGCAGTATTTT,CASSPRVLGWTDTQYF
TRBV7-9,-,-,TRBJ1-1,TGTGCCAGCAGCTTAGTGCGGGTTCGGACTGAAGCTTTCTTT,CASSLVRVRTEAFF
TRBV6-6,-,-,TRBJ2-3,TGTGCCAGCAGTCTCGGAGGGACCGACACAGATACGCAGTATTTT,CASSLGGTDTDTQYF
TRBV5-4,-,-,TRBJ1-2,TGTGCCAGCAGCTCCCATACGGGGGTTGAGGGCTACACCTTC,CASSSHTGVEGYTF
TRBV29-1,-,-,TRBJ2-5,TGCAGCGCAAAAAAGGACAGTCAAGAGACCCAGTACTTC,CSAKKDSQETQYF
TRBV5-1,TRBD2,once,TRBJ2-7,TGCGCCAGCAGCTTGACGGCTAGCGGGAGCGGGTACGAGCAGTACTTC,CASSLTASGSGYEQYF